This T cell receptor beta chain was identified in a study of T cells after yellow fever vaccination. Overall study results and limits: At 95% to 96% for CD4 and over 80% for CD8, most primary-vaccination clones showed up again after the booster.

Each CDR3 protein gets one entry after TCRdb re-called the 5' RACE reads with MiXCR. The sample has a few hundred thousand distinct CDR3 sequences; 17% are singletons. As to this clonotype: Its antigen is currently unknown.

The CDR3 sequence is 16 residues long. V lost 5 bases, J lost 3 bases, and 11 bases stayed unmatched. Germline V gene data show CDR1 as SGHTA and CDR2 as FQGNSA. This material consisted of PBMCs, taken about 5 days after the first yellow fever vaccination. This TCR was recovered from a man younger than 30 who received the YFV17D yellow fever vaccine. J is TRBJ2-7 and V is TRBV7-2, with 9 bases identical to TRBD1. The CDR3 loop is CASSRGGTGTLYEQYF. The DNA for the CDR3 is TGTGCCAGCAGCCGAGGGGGGACAGGGACCCTCTACGAGCAGTACTTC.